This section outlines one T cell receptor (beta chain) sequence together with its context. No cognate antigen has been identified for it. The record has no base qualities; no much larger clone is one base away. The method behind the library was the immunoSEQ multiplex PCR assay. For the multiplex PCR, a mixture combining 60 forward primers for TCR Vbeta segments and 13 reverse primers for TCR Jbeta segments was used. The CDR3 region of rearranged TCR beta genes was amplified from genomic DNA with a multiplex PCR assay. Amplified TCR beta libraries were sequenced as 87-base-pair reads on the Illumina HiSeq System. The authors' analysis ran thus. Across the 670 or so repertoires, a later analysis counted 80 million or so unique TCR beta chains, around 11 million of which were shared by at least two donors. Raw reads were error-corrected and collapsed into unique sequences with a nearest-neighbor algorithm that merged closely related sequences to remove PCR and sequencing errors. Alignment of CDR3 sequences to IMGT reference sequences was used to assign V, D and J gene segments. For a sequence to be retained, at least a six-nucleotide match to both a V gene segment and a J gene segment was required. Rearrangements were classified as productive when the CDR3 lacked stop codons and remained in frame with V and J, and all other rearrangements were classified as non-productive. CDR3 was defined by IMGT convention, running from the second conserved V-encoded cysteine to the conserved J-encoded phenylalanine. The earlier analysis of a few hundred of the donors excluded sequences that lacked an unambiguous match to a single V gene segment. An earlier analysis of fewer than 650 of the donors classified V segments as functional when productive rearrangements were above 56.7% and as segregating when the standard deviation between donors was above 5%. A statistical classification framework was developed to diagnose cytomegalovirus status using the catalog of TCR beta chain sequences. In a later analysis, V and J genes were assigned by comparing TCR nucleotide sequences against IMGT/GENE-DB human TR gene sequences. A later analysis assigned CDR3 sequences and most-parsimonious VDJ recombination scenarios with the TCRdist pipeline. In a later analysis, every TCR beta chain was defined by the combination of its CDR3 amino acid sequence and its V-gene family, and reads without a unique V-gene family were dropped. As a way to deal with suspected cross-contamination and a sequencing artifact, a later analysis dropped under 600 nucleotide sequences that were highly shared and had low generation probability. A later analysis calculated a clonal expansion index for each public chain from normalized within-repertoire ranks of inferred template counts. A later analysis computed generation probabilities with a VDJ recombination model fitted to out-of-frame rearrangements, and checked the results against IGoR. In a later analysis, hypergeometric tests were used to score TCR-TCR, TCR-HLA and TCR-CMV co-occurrence, with a repertoire-size bias correction applied to TCR pairs. To estimate false discovery rates, a later analysis permuted the HLA or CMV assignments 20 times. In a later analysis, co-occurring TCRs were grouped using DBSCAN, and TCRdist sequence similarity was added for clustering within HLA-allele-positive subsets. For co-occurrence clustering, repertoires with fewer than 30,000 or more than 120,000 public chains were excluded, along with about five repertoires with anomalous nucleotide sharing. Imported from immuneACCESS, the table was reduced by TCRdb to in-frame sequences with V and J called. These copies leave out some clones; in studies compared against another copy, an unresolved V gene accounts for under half, and the cause of the remainder is not known. The V and J calls and clone size come from that table; D and trimming were worked out from the DNA. The sample table contains a few hundred thousand clones; only one count was recorded for roughly 80% of them. The ten largest clones add up to 2.9% of the sample.

The cohort was made up of around 720 healthy bone marrow donors. Cohort members were all nominally healthy when sampled, although unrecorded immune exposures were likely present. The donor was CMV seronegative and was included in the group of a few hundred seronegative cohort members. Every donor gave a peripheral blood sample, and the peripheral blood mononuclear cells from that sample were used for TCR beta sequencing. The Qiagen DNeasy Blood Extraction Kit was used to extract genomic DNA from the blood cell samples. V is cut by 11 bases and J by 3 bases, and the space between the germline ends is 14 bases. CDR1 and CDR2, per the germline V gene, are MNHEY and SVGAGI. The CDR3, from cysteine to phenylalanine, totals 13 residues. Solely the CDR3 DNA is kept, with 39 bases framed from the first base. This record belongs to a study of cytomegalovirus exposure and HLA in healthy donors (TCRdb year 2017). As for the study more broadly: An earlier analysis of around 600 of the donors reported roughly 270 Gb of sequence data and approximately 110 million unique TCR beta sequences from about 179 million T cells. To study patterns of TCR occurrence, a later analysis re-analyzed previously published TCR beta repertoires from 600 to 750 donors and added high-resolution HLA genotyping. HLA typing covered class I and class II loci at four-digit resolution. Across 398 genotyped donors of the cohort, an average of approximately 220,000 unique TCR beta nucleotide sequences per donor were sequenced, and 15% to 20% of those sequences were non-productive. To predict cytomegalovirus infection status, the study brought together high-throughput TCR immunosequencing, statistical association of individual TCRs with disease status, and machine learning. In a later genetic analysis, genome-wide SNP genotypes for about 65% of the roughly 700 donors were used, and that subset was treated as a discovery cohort. In addition to the first cohort of approximately 670 subjects, a separate validation cohort of 120 different subjects was used. Using immunosequencing, the study profiled T cell repertoires from approximately 700 subjects and related those repertoires to cytomegalovirus serostatus. Approximately 310 gigabases of sequencing data and approximately 92 million unique TCR sequences made up an early release that covered several hundred HLA-typed donors. Four to six DR-DQ haplotypes were handled as single units for association and clustering, since linkage in the cohort was strong. All discovery cohort repertoires had been generated on a single sequencing platform. In the later analysis, no new phenotypic data were used to find candidate immune exposures; instead, reliance was placed on TCR beta sequences and their occurrence across donors. Typing coverage varied by locus: roughly 629-630 donors for A, B, C, DRB1 and DQB1; about 520 for DQA1; around 570 for DPA1; under 490 for DPB1. To decide whether each TCR beta V gene segment behaved as functional or pseudogenic, an earlier analysis of approximately 590 of the donors relied on high-throughput TCR beta sequencing. Of the 300 to 450 genotyped donors, roughly 80% fell in the genetic ancestry cluster associated with self-reported Caucasian donors. Donor age, sex, ethnicity and CMV serostatus were compiled alongside the repertoire data. The aim of the study was to test whether cataloging public T cell receptors could identify signatures of past pathogen exposure. General conclusions and limits of the study: A later analysis reported that several top co-occurrence clusters appeared linked to parvovirus B19, influenza, CMV and Epstein-Barr virus. Because counts were too low, about 15 rarely observed V segments, including chromosome 9 orphons, were left out of the earlier analysis of over 550 of the donors. A later analysis found that HLA-associated TCR beta chains were more clonally expanded and had lower generation probabilities than equally common non-associated chains. Three of the identified cytomegalovirus-associated TCR beta chains were confirmed in vitro to be specific for cytomegalovirus antigens. A further reported finding was that TCR beta sequences accurately predicted the HLA-A and HLA-B alleles for most subjects in the first cohort. A later analysis associated 15,000 or so TCR beta sequences with specific HLA alleles at a false discovery rate of 0.05. Correlated functional status among segregating V segments might reflect linkage disequilibrium, but an unknown experimental factor could not be ruled out. Because some donors lacked HLA typing at each locus, the association tests relied only on the typed subset. In the study, around 150 TCR beta chains were listed as associated with cytomegalovirus. V-gene and J-gene trimming of TCR beta chains was associated with a missense DCLRE1C variant in a later genetic analysis, and the association was replicated in an independent cohort. Broadly in line with IMGT annotations, most TCR beta V segments showed up in productive rearrangements about 90% or about 30% of the time in an earlier analysis of around 550 of the donors. Only TCR beta chains were sequenced in this cohort, and the absence of alpha or paired-chain data limited detectable features. Presence/absence analyses assumed roughly uniform sequencing depth across donors, an assumption that may not hold. A later genetic analysis reported fewer N-insertions in productive TCRs among donors in an Asian-associated ancestry cluster than the approximately 670-donor mean. Most TCR sequences were seen in very few donors, while some public TCRs were found in many individuals. In a later analysis, the rate of TCR association differed among HLA loci, with DRB1 alleles having the most associated TCRs and HLA-C alleles having the fewest. It was suggested by the authors that the approach could potentially be generalized to other disease states and immunological phenotypes. A group of highly shared sequence variants was considered likely to be a technical artifact of the sequencing pipeline. The classifier was reported to diagnose cytomegalovirus status with high specificity and sensitivity in both the original and validation cohorts. The only immune exposure information available for the cohort was CMV serostatus. Strong co-occurrence of HLA alleles, especially DR and DQ, made assigning TCR associations to individual alleles difficult. According to a later analysis, most CMV-associated TCR beta chains appeared to be HLA-restricted, and the HLA associations seemed to be driven largely by CMV exposure. Because the 87-base-pair reads could not distinguish some IMGT-functional V segments, including TRBV6-2 and TRBV6-3, those segments were excluded.

The sequenced sample consisted of PBMCs. The rearrangement joined TRBV6-5 to TRBJ2-4; the D segment could be TRBD2, given 6 matching bases. This TCR derives from a young man in good health and CMV-seronegative. The DNA sequence is TGTGCCGCAGGTGTGGGGGGCAAAAACATTCAGTACTTC. This yields the protein CAAGVGGKNIQYF.